This T cell receptor beta chain is from a study of cytomegalovirus exposure and HLA in healthy donors. Regarding the study as a whole: Differences between HLA loci emerged in a later analysis of TCR association rates, with DRB1 most and HLA-C fewest.

The PCR contained 60 Vbeta and 13 Jbeta primers. How the authors handled the data: In a later analysis, around 12 million of around 75 million unique beta chains occurred in at least two donors. Method: immunoSEQ multiplex PCR; TCRdb's copy keeps in-frame clones and lacks some. V, J and clone size derive from that table, while D and trimming were established from the DNA sequence. The repertoire holds about 200,000 clones, with over 75% as singletons. Per the germline V gene, CDR1 is MNHEY and CDR2 is SVGAGI. V shed 2 bases and J shed 6 bases, with 14 bases lying between them. This CDR3 is built from 15 residues. For this clone: Its antigen is as yet unknown.

The specimen was PBMCs. The genes are TRBV6-5 and TRBJ1-5, with D possibly TRBD1 on 5 matching bases. This TCR derives from a woman aged 25 to 39 in good health and CMV-seronegative. CDR3 in amino acids: CASSYLGGVGQPQHF. CDR3 sequence (DNA): TGTGCCAGCAGTTACCTGGGGGGAGTGGGTCAGCCCCAGCATTTT.